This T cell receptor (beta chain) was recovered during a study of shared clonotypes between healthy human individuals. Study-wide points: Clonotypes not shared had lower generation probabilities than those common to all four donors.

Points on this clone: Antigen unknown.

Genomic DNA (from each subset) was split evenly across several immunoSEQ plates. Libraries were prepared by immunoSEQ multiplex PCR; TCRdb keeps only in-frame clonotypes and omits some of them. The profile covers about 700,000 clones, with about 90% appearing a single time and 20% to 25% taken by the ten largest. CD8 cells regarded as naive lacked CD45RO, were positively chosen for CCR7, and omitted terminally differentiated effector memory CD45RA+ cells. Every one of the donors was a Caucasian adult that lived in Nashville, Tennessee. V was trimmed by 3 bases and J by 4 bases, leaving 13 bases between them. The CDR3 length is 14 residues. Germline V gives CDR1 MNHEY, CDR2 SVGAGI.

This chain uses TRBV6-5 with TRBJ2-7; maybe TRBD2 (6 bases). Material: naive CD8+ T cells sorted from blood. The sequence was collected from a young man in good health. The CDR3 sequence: CASSYGSGFYEQYF. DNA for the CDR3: TGTGCCAGCAGTTATGGTAGCGGTTTTTACGAGCAGTACTTC.